This is a list of T cell receptor beta chains from one sample in a study of OX40 agonist ivuxolimab in advanced cancers. Sequencing was performed with immunoSEQ multiplex PCR; in TCRdb, only in-frame clones are kept and a portion is missing. The table shows 70,000 to 75,000 clones, with about 85% occurring only once. Material: CD4+ or CD8+ T cells sorted from blood, obtained in a trial of the OX40 agonist ivuxolimab. All receptors come from an adult with an advanced solid tumor such as melanoma, head and neck, liver or kidney cancer. CDR3s include the opening cysteine and the closing phenylalanine or tryptophan. The order of the fields is D gene, clone size, J gene, V gene, CDR3 DNA, CDR3 protein. A D gene is named only where the DNA matches it firmly. Only part of the rows carry a size: once, few, many, or a class if the clone is expanded.

TRBD1 | - | TRBJ1-1 | TRBV5-4 | TGTGCCAGCAGCTTGCGACAGGGGGGTAAGGCTTTCTTT | CASSLRQGGKAFF
- | - | TRBJ2-7 | TRBV5-4 | TGTGCCAGCAGCTGGGGGGCCTACGAGCAGTACTTC | CASSWGAYEQYF
- | few | TRBJ1-6 | TRBV7-6 | TGTGCCAGCAGCTTACAGGGAAGCGTCGGATCACCCCTCCACTTT | CASSLQGSVGSPLHF
TRBD1 | - | TRBJ1-1 | TRBV5-1 | TGCGCCAGCAGCTTGGACCGGACAGGGGCCGCTGAAGCTTTCTTT | CASSLDRTGAAEAFF
TRBD1 | once | TRBJ1-2 | TRBV7-9 | TGTGCCAGCAGCGACCGGGACAGGGGTAAGGATGGCTACACCTTC | CASSDRDRGKDGYTF
TRBD2 | few | TRBJ2-5 | TRBV5-1 | TGCGCCAGCAGCCCGAGCGGGGTGGAGACCCAGTACTTC | CASSPSGVETQYF
- | - | TRBJ2-7 | TRBV11-3 | TGTGCCAGCAGTTTCGAACCACAGACTACCTACGAGCAGTACTTC | CASSFEPQTTYEQYF
- | once | TRBJ2-5 | TRBV10-3 | TGTGCCATCAGAGGGACACAGGACGTTGGGGCCCAGTACTTC | CAIRGTQDVGAQYF
- | - | TRBJ1-6 | TRBV13 | TGTGCCAGCAGCTTATGGGGCAGGGGCCAAAATTCACCCCTCCACTTT | CASSLWGRGQNSPLHF
- | once | TRBJ2-6 | TRBV18 | TGTGCCAGCTCACCCCCGGGTCGGGTCTCCGGGGCCAACGTCCTGACTTTC | CASSPPGRVSGANVLTF
- | few | TRBJ2-7 | TRBV29-1 | TGCAGCGTTGCGAAAGGGGTCTCCTACGAGCAGTACTTC | CSVAKGVSYEQYF
TRBD2 | few | TRBJ2-5 | TRBV7-9 | TGTGCCAGCAGCTTATTCAGGAGCGGGGGGGCCGGAGAGACCCAGTACTTC | CASSLFRSGGAGETQYF
- | medium-sized | TRBJ1-2 | TRBV2 | TGTGCCAGCAGTCTGGTCGGGGGCTACACCTTC | CASSLVGGYTF
- | once | TRBJ2-5 | TRBV5-1 | TGCGCCAGCAGCTGGACGGGGGAGACCCAGTACTTC | CASSWTGETQYF
- | - | TRBJ1-4 | TRBV30 | TGTGCCTCAAATCGGGGGGTGGGCGAAAAACTGTTTTTT | CASNRGVGEKLFF
- | - | TRBJ2-7 | TRBV7-9 | TGTGCCAGCAGCTTCCGGGACCCCCGGTCGGCGGCTCAGTACTTC | CASSFRDPRSAAQYF
TRBD2 | - | TRBJ2-1 | TRBV18 | TGTGCCAGCTCCCGTGGACGGGAGGGGCAGTTCTTC | CASSRGREGQFF